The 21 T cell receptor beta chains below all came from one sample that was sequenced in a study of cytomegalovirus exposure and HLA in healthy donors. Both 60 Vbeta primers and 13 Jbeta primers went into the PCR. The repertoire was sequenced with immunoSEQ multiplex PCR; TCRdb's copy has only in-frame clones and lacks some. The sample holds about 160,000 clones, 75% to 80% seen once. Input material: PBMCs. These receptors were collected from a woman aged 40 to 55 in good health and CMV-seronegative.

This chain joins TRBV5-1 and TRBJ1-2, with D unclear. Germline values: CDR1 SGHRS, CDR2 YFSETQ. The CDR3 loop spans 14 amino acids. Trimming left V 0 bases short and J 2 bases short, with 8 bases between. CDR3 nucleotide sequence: TGCGCCAGCAGCTTGGTTACGGGAAACTATGGCTACACCTTC. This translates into CASSLVTGNYGYTF.

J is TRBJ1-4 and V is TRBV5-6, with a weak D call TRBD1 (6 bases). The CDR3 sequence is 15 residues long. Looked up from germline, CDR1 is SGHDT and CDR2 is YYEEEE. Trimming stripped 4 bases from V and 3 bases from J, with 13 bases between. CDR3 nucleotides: TGTGCCAGCAGCCCCCTGACAGGCGCTAATGAAAAACTGTTTTTT. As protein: CASSPLTGANEKLFF.

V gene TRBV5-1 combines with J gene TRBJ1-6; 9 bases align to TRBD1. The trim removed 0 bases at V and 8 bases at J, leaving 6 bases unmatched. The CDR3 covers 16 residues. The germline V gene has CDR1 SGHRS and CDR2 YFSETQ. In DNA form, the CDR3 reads TGCGCCAGCAGCTTGGGGGGACAGGGAAACCATTCACCCCTCCACTTT. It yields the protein CASSLGGQGNHSPLHF.

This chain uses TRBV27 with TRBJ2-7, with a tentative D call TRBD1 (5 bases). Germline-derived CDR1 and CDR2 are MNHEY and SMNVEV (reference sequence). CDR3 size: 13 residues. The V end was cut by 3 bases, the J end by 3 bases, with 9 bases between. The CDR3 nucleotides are TGTGCCAGCAGTTTCGACAGTGACTACGAGCAGTACTTC. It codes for CASSFDSDYEQYF.

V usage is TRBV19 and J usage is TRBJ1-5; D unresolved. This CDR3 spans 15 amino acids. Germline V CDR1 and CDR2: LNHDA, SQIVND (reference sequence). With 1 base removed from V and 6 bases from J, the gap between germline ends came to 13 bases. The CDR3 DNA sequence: TGTGCCAGTAGTATAGGCGAAGGAGTGGGTCAGCCCCAGCATTTT. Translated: CASSIGEGVGQPQHF.

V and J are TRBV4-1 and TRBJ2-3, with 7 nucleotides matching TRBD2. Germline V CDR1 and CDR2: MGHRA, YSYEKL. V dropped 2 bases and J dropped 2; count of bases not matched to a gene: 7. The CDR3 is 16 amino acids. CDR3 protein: CASSQRLAVSTDTQYF. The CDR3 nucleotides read TGCGCCAGCAGCCAAAGACTAGCTGTTTCCACAGATACGCAGTATTTT.

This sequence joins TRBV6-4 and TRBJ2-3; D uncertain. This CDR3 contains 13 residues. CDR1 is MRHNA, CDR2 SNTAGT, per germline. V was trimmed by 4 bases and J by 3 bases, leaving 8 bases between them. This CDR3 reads CASSVSETDTQYF. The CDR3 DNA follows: TGTGCCAGCAGTGTCTCAGAGACAGATACGCAGTATTTT.

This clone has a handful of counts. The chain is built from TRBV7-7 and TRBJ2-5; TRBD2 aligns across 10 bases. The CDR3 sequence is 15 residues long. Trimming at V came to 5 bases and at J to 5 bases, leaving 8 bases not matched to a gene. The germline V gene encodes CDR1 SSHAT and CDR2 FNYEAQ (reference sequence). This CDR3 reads CASSADSGGLETQYF. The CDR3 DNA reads TGTGCCAGCAGCGCCGATAGCGGGGGGTTGGAGACCCAGTACTTC.

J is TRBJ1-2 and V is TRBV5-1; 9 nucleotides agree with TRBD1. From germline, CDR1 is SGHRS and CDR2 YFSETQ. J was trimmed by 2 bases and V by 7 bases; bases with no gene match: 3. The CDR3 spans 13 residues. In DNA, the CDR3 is TGCGCCAGCCGTACAGGGGGCAACTATGGCTACACCTTC. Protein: CASRTGGNYGYTF.

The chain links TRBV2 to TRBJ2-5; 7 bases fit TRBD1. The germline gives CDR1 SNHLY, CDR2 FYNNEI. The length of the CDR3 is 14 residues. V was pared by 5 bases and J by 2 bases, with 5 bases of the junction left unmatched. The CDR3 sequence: CASSRQGWQETQYF. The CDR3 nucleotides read TGTGCCAGCAGTCGACAGGGATGGCAAGAGACCCAGTACTTC.

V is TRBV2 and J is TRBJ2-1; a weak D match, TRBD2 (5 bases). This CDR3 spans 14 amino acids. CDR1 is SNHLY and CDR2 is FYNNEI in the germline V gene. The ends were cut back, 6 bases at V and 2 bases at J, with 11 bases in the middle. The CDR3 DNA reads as TGTGCCAGCAGGGCCCCCGGGGCCTACAATGAGCAGTTCTTC. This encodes CASRAPGAYNEQFF.

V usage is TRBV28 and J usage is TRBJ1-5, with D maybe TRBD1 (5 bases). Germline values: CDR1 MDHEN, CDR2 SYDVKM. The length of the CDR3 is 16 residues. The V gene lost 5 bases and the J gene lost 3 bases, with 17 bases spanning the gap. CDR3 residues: CASSRDSWSVNQPQHF. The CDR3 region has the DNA TGTGCCAGCAGTAGGGACTCTTGGTCAGTCAATCAGCCCCAGCATTTT.

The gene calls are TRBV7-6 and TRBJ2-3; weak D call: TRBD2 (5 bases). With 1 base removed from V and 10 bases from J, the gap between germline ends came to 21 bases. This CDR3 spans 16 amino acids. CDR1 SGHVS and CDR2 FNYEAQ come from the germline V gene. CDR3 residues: CASSLDPAEAGRAQYF. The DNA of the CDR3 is TGTGCCAGCAGCTTAGACCCCGCGGAGGCCGGTCGAGCGCAGTATTTT.

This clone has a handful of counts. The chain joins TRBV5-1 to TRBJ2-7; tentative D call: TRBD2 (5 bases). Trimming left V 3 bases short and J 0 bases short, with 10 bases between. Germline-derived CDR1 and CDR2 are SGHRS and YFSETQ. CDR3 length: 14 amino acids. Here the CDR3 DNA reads TGCGCCAGCAGCTCAAGGACTTACTCCTACGAGCAGTACTTC. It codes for CASSSRTYSYEQYF.

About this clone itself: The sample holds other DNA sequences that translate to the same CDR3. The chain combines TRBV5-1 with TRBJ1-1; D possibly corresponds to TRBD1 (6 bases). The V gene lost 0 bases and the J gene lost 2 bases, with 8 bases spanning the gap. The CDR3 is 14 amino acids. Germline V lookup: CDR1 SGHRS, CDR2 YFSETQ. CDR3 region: CASSLGGGNTEAFF. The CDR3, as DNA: TGCGCCAGCAGCTTGGGAGGGGGAAACACTGAAGCTTTCTTT.

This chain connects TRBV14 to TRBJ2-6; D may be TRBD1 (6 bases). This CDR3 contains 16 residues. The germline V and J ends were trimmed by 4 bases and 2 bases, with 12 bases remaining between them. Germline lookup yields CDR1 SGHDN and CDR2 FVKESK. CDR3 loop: CASSLLRGPGANVLTF. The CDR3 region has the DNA TGTGCCAGCAGCCTCCTCAGGGGCCCTGGGGCCAACGTCCTGACTTTC.

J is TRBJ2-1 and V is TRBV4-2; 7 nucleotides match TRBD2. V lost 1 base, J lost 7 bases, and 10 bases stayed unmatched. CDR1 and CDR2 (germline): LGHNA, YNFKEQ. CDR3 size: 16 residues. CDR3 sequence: CASSQGPRGGENEQFF. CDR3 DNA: TGTGCCAGCAGCCAAGGTCCGCGCGGGGGAGAGAATGAGCAGTTCTTC.

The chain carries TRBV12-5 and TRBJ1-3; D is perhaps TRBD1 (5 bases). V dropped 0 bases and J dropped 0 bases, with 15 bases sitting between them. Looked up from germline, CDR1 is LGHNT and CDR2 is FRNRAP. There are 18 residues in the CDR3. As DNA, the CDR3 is TGTGCTAGTGGTTTGGTTTACCAGACAGTTTACTCTGGAAACACCATATATTTT. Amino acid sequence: CASGLVYQTVYSGNTIYF.

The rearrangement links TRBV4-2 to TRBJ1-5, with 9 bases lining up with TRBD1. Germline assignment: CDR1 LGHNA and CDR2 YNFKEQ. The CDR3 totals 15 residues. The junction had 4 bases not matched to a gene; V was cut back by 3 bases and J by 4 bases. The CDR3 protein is CASSQTGQGNQPQHF. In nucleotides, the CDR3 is TGTGCCAGCAGCCAGACGGGACAGGGAAATCAGCCCCAGCATTTT.

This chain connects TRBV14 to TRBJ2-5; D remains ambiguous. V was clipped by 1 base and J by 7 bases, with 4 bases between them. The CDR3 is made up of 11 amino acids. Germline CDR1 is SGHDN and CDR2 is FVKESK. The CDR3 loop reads CASSQGATQYF. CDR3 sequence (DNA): TGTGCCAGCAGCCAAGGGGCGACCCAGTACTTC. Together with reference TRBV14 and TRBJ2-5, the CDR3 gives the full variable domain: EAGVTQFPSHSVIEKGQTVTLRCDPISGHDNLYWYRRVMGKEIKFLLHFVKESKQDESGMPNNRFLAERTGGTYSTLKVQPAELEDSGVYFCASSQGATQYFGPGTRLLVL.

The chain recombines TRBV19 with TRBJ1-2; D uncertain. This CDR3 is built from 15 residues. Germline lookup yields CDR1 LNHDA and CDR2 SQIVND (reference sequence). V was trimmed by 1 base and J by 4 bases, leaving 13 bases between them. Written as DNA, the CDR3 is TGTGCCAGTAGTATAGTTGGAGTCTGGAGCTATGGCTACACCTTC. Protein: CASSIVGVWSYGYTF.